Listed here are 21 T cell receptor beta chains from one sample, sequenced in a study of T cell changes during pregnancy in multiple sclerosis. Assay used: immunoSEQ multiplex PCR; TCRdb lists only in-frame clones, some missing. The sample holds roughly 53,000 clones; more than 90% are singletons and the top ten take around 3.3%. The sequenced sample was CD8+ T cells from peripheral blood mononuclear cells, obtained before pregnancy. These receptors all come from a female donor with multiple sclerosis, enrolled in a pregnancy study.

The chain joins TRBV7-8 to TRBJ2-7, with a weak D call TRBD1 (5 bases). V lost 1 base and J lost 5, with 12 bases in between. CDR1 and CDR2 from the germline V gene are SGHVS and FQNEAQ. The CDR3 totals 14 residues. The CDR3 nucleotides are TGTGCCAGCAGCTTAGTGCAGGGTGGGAACGAGCAGTACTTC. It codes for CASSLVQGGNEQYF.

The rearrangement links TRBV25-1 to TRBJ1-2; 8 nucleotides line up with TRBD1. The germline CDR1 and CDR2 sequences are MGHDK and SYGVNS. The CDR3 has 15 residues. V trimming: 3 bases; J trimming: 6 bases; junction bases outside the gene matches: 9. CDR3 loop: CASSDYSDRVHGYTF. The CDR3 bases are TGTGCCAGCAGTGACTACTCGGACAGGGTCCATGGCTACACCTTC.

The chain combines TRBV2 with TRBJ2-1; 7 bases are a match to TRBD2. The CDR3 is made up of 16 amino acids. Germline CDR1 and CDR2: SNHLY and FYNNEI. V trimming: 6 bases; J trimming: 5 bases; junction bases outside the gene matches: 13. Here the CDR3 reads CASRNPPASGDNEQFF. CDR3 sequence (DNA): TGTGCCAGCAGAAATCCCCCGGCTAGCGGAGACAATGAGCAGTTCTTC. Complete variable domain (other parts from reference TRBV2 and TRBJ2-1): EPEVTQTPSHQVTQMGQEVILRCVPISNHLYFYWYRQILGQKVEFLVSFYNNEISEKSEIFDDQFSVERPDGSNFTLKIRSTKLEDSAMYFCASRNPPASGDNEQFFGPGTRLTVL.

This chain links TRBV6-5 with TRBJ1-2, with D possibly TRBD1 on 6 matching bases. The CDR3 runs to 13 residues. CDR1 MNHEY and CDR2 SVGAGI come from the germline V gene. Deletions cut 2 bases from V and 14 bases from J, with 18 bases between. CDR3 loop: CASSYVTSGELTF. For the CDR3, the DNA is TGTGCCAGCAGTTACGTAACCTCAGGGGAACTGACCTTC.

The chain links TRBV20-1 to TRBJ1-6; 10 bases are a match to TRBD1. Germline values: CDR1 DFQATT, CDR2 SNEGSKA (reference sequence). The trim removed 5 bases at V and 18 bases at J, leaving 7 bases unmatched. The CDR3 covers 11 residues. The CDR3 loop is CSAGQGGVNHF. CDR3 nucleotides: TGCAGTGCTGGACAGGGGGGCGTTAACCACTTT.

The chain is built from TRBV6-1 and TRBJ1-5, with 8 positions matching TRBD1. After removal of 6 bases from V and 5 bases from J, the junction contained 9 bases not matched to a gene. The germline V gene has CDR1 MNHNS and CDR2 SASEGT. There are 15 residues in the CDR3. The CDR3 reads CASRYRGVGDQPQHF. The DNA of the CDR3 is TGTGCCAGCAGATACAGGGGGGTAGGCGATCAGCCCCAGCATTTT.

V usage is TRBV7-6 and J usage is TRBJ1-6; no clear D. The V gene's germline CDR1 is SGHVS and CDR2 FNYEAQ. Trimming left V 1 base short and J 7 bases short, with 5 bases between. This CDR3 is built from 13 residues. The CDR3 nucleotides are TGTGCCAGCAGCTTAGTTAAAAATTCACCCCTCCACTTT. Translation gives CASSLVKNSPLHF.

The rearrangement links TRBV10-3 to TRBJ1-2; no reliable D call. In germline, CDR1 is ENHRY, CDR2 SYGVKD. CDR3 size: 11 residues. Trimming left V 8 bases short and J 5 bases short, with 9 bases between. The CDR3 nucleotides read TGTGCCATCCTTTCCAGGTATGGCTACACCTTC. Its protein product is CAILSRYGYTF.

The CDR3 sequence: CASSQGQGYSNQPQHF. CDR3 nucleotide sequence: TGCGCCAGCAGCCAGGGACAGGGGTATTCCAATCAGCCCCAGCATTTT. The chain combines TRBV4-1 with TRBJ1-5; 10 positions match TRBD1. V was pared by 3 bases and J by 3 bases, with 5 bases of the junction left unmatched. Germline-derived CDR1 and CDR2 are MGHRA and YSYEKL. This CDR3 spans 16 amino acids.

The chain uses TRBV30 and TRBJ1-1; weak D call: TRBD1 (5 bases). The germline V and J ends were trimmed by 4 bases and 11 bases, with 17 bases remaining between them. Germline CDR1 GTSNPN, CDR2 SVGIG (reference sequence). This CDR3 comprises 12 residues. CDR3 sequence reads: CAWITSGVAAFF. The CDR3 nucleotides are TGTGCCTGGATCACATCGGGGGTTGCTGCTTTCTTT.

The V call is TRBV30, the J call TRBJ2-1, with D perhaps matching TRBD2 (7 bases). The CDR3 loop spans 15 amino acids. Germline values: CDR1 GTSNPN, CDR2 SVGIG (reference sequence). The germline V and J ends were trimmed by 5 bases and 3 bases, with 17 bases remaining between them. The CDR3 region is CAWGGGAGNYNEQFF. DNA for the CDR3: TGTGCCTGGGGAGGGGGGGCAGGGAACTACAATGAGCAGTTCTTC.

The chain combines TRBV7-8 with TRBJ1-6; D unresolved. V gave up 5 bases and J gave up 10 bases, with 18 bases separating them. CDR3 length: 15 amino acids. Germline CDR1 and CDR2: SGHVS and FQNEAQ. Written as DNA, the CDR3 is TGTGCCAGCAGCCTGTCCGGGTCCCGGTGGTCACCCCTCCACTTT. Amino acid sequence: CASSLSGSRWSPLHF.

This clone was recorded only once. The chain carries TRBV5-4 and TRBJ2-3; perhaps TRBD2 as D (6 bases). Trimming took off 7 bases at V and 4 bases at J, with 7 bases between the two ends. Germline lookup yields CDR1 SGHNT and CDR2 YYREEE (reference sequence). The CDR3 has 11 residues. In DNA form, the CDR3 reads TGTGCCAGCCCGGGGGCAGATACGCAGTATTTT. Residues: CASPGADTQYF.

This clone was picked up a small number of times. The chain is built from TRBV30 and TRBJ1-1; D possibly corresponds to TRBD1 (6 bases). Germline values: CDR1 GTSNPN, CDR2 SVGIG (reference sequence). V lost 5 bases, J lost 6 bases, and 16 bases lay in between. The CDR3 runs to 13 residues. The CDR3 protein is CAWAQGVYAEAFF. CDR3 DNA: TGTGCCTGGGCACAGGGTGTGTACGCTGAAGCTTTCTTT.

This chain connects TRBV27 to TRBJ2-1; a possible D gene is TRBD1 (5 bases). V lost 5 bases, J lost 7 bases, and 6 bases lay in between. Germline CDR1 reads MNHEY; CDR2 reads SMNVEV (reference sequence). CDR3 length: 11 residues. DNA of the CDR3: TGTGCCAGCAGTCAGGGAAATGAGCAGTTCTTC. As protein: CASSQGNEQFF.

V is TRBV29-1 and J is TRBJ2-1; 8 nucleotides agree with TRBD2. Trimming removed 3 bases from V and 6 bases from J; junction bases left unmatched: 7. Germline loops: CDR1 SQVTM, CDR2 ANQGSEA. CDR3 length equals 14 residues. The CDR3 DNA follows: TGCAGCGTTGATGGTAGCGGGGTAACCAATGAGCAGTTCTTC. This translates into CSVDGSGVTNEQFF.

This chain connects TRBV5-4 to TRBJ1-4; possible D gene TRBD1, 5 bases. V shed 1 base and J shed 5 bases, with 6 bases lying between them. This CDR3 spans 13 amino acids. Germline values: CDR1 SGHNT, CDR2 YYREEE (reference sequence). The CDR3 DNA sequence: TGTGCCAGCAGCTTGCCAGGGAATGAAAAACTGTTTTTT. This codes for CASSLPGNEKLFF.

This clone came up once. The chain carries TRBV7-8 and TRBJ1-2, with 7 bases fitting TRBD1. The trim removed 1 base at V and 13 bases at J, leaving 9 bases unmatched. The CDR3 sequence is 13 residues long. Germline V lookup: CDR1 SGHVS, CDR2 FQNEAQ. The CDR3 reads CASSLGVGQASTF. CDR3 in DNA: TGTGCCAGCAGCTTAGGAGTTGGACAGGCGAGCACCTTC. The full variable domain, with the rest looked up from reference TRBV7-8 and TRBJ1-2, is GAGVSQSPRYKVAKRGQDVALRCDPISGHVSLFWYQQALGQGPEFLTYFQNEAQLDKSGLPSDRFFAERPEGSVSTLKIQRTQQEDSAVYLCASSLGVGQASTFGSGTRLTVV.

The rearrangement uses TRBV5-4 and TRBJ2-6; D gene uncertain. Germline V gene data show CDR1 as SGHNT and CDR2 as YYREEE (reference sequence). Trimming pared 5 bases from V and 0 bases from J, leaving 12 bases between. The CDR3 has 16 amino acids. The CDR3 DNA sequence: TGTGCCAGCAGGTTTCAGGCGTTCTCTGGGGCCAACGTCCTGACTTTC. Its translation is CASRFQAFSGANVLTF.

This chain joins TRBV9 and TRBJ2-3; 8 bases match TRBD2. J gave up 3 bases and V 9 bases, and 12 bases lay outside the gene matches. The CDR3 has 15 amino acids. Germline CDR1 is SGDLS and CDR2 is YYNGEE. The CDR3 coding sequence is TGTGCCACCACACAAACGGGGGGGAGGACAGATACGCAGTATTTT. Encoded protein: CATTQTGGRTDTQYF.

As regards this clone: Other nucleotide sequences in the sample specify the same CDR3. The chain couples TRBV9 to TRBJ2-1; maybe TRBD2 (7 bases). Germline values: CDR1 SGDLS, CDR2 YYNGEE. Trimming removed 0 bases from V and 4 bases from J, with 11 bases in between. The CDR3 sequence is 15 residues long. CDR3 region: CASSVVGGPYNEQFF. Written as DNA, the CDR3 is TGTGCCAGCAGCGTAGTCGGGGGGCCATACAATGAGCAGTTCTTC.